This T cell receptor (beta chain) was recorded in a study of patients and donors after allogeneic stem cell transplantation. TCRdb redid the calling of the RT-PCR reads with MiXCR, one entry per CDR3 protein. Of 150,000 to 200,000 distinct CDR3 sequences in the sample, 40% to 45% were seen once. This CDR3 region has 11 residues. Trimming removed 6 bases from V and 8 bases from J, with 7 bases in between. CDR1 and CDR2 from the germline V gene are ENHRY and SYGVKD. Sequenced: blood, either unsorted or a sorted T cell fraction (not recorded which). The receptor comes from a human donor who was either an allogeneic HSCT recipient or a stem cell or donor lymphocyte infusion donor (not recorded which). It is not recorded whose cells these are; they may come from a transplant donor. The chain has TRBV10-3 and TRBJ1-4; no firm D call. The CDR3 reads CAIRDLEKLFF. CDR3 sequence (DNA): TGTGCCATCAGAGACCTAGAAAAACTGTTTTTT.